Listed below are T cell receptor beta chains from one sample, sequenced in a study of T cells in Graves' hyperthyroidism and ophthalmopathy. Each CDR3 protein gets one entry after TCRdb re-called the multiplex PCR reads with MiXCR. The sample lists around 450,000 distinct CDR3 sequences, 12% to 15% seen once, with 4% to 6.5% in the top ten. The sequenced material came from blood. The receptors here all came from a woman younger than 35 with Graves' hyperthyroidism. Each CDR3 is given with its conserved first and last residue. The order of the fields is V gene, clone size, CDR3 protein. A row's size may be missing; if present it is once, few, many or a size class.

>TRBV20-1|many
CSGTSGRAWEQFF
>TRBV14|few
CASSVRQGASYNEQFF
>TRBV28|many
CASRRDRGRLGYTF
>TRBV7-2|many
CASSLTTAETQYF
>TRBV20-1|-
CSAWGLAPIRTDTQYF
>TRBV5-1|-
CASSFSEGEQYF
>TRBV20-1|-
CSAPPATPQVADTQYF
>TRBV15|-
CATSRGSQGNTGELFF
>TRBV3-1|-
CASSVRGRSSGNTIYF
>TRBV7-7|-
CASAEPQRAYSYEQYF
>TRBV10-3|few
CAISAGQGLSYEQYF
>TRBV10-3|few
CAISVRTGGTGELFF
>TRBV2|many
CASSGFGGGETQYF
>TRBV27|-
CASSLRTTPLLSSYNEQFF
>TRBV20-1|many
CSARDRGQGDEQYF